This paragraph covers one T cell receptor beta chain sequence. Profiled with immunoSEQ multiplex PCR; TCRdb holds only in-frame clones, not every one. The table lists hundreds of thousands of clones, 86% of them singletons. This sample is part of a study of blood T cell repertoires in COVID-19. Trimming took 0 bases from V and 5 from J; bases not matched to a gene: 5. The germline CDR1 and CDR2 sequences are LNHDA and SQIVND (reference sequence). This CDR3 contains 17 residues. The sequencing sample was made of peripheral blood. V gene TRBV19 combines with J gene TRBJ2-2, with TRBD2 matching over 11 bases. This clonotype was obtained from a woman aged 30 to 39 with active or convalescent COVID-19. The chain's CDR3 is CASSIDLAGGGTGELFF. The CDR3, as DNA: TGTGCCAGTAGTATAGACCTAGCGGGAGGAGGTACCGGGGAGCTGTTTTTT.